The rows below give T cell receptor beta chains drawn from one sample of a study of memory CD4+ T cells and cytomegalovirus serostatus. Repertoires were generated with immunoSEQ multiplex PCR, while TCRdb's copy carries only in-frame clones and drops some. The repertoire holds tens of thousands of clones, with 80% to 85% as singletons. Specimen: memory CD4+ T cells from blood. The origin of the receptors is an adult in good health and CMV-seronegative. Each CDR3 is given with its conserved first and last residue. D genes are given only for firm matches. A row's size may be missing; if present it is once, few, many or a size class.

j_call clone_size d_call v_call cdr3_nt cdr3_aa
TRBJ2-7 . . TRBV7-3 TGTGCCAGCAGCTTAACGGCCGGGCCCAACTACGAGCAGTACTTC CASSLTAGPNYEQYF
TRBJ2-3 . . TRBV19 TGTGCCAGTAGTCCCAACAGGGCCACAGATACGCAGTATTTT CASSPNRATDTQYF
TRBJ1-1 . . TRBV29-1 TGCAGCGTCCCACGACAGTTGAACACTGAAGCTTTCTTT CSVPRQLNTEAFF
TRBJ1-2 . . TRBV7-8 TGTGCCAGCAGCTTTCGGGCTAACTATGGCTACACCTTC CASSFRANYGYTF
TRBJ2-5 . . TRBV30 TGTGCCTGGACGACTAGTTTGGCGACCCAGTACTTC CAWTTSLATQYF
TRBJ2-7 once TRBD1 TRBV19 TGTGCCAGTAGTATACAGTACCCACAGGGGACCCCCTACGAGCAGTACTTC CASSIQYPQGTPYEQYF
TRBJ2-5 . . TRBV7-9 TGTGCCAGCAGCTTCCGACTAAACCAAGAGACCCAGTACTTC CASSFRLNQETQYF
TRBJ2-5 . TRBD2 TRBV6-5 TGTGCCAGGGATAAGCGGGATTTGGAGACCCAGTACTTC CARDKRDLETQYF
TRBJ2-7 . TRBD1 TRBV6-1 TGTGCCAGCAGTGAAGCAGGGACAGGTGATTCCTACGAGCAGTACTTC CASSEAGTGDSYEQYF
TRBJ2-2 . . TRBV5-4 TGTGCCAGCAGCTTGGGACAGATCACCTCCGGGGAGCTGTTTTTT CASSLGQITSGELFF
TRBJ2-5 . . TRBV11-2 TGTGCCAGCAGCTTAAAAGAGACCCAGTACTTC CASSLKETQYF
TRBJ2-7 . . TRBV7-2 TGTGCCAGCAGCTTGGGGGCGGCTTCCTACGAGCAGTACTTC CASSLGAASYEQYF
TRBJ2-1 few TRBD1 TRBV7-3 TGTGCCAGCAGCTTAACAGGACAGGGGTCGGCCAATGAGCAGTTCTTC CASSLTGQGSANEQFF
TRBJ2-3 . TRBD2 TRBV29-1 TGCAGCGCCCTAGCGGGGGGGGGCACAGATACGCAGTATTTT CSALAGGGTDTQYF
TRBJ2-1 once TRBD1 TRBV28 TGTGCCACCTCGATCAGTTTGGGACAGGGGTATGAGCAGTTCTTC CATSISLGQGYEQFF
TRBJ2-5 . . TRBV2 TGTGCCAGCAAGACCAACCAAGAGACCCAGTACTTC CASKTNQETQYF
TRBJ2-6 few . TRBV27 TGTGCCAGCAGCCCAGGGGTGCGTCCCCGCTCTGGGGCCAACGTCCTGACTTTC CASSPGVRPRSGANVLTF
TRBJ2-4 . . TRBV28 TGTGCCAGCAGGGTCGGGGTAGCTGGGAACATTCAGTACTTC CASRVGVAGNIQYF
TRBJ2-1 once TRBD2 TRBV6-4 TGTGCCAGCAGTCATAGCGGGGCTTCCAATGAGCAGTTCTTC CASSHSGASNEQFF
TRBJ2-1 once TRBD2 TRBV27 TGTGCCAGCAGTTTAAGGTGGCTAGCGGGAGGGGTGCCCTACAATGAGCAGTTCTTC CASSLRWLAGGVPYNEQFF
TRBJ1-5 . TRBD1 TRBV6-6 TGTGCCAGCAGCCCCGACAGGGGAGGCAATCAGCCCCAGCATTTT CASSPDRGGNQPQHF
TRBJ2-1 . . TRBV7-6 TGTGCCAGCAGCTTCCGAGCGGATTCCTACAATGAGCAGTTCTTC CASSFRADSYNEQFF
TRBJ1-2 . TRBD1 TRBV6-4 TGTGCCAGCAGTGACCGTACAGGGGGCAATAGTGGCTACACCTTC CASSDRTGGNSGYTF
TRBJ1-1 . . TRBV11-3 TGTGCCAGCAGCTCGGTTCCGGACACTGAAGCTTTCTTT CASSSVPDTEAFF
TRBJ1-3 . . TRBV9 TGTGCCAGCAGCGCTCGGACGGACTCTGGAAACACCATATATTTT CASSARTDSGNTIYF
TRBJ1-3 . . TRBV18 TGTGCCAGCTCACCACCGTCCAGAACGAGCTCTGGAAACACCATATATTTT CASSPPSRTSSGNTIYF
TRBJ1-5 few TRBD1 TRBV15 TGTGCCACCAGCAGAGACTCCAGACAGGGGGACCAGCCCCAGCATTTT CATSRDSRQGDQPQHF
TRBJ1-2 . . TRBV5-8 TGTGCCAGCAGCCTCCCGGGGGGAAGCTATGGCTACACCTTC CASSLPGGSYGYTF
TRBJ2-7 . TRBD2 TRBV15 TGTGCCACCAGCAGAGGCGGGCGGGAGGGATCCTACGAGCAGTACTTC CATSRGGREGSYEQYF
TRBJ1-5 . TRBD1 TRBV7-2 TGTGCCAGCAGCTTAGGACAGGGGATCAATCAGCCCCAGCATTTT CASSLGQGINQPQHF
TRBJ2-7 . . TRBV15 TGTGCCACCAGCAGACAGGGCAACTACGAGCAGTACTTC CATSRQGNYEQYF